This T cell receptor (beta chain) was recovered during a study of molecular identifiers for immune sequencing clone quantification. Study conclusions and caveats: Barcode-sharing identical TCR molecules could underestimate highly expanded clone sizes. Among effectors, clones above 20 RNA copies held over 97% of molecules; among naive cells, under 1%.

TCRdb reprocessed the PCR reads with MiXCR, giving one entry per CDR3 protein. The data show around 82,000 distinct CDR3 sequences, roughly 19% seen once. V was trimmed by 1 base and J by 3 bases, leaving 13 bases between them. This CDR3 has 16 residues. Germline CDR1 is SEHNR and CDR2 is FQNEAQ (reference sequence). There are many counts of this clonotype. As yet, its antigen is unknown. The receptor comes from a human donor in good health. Some libraries in this study had Jurkat cell RNA spiked in. The sequencing sample was made of naive CD8+ T cells from blood, with Jurkat cell RNA spiked in. The subset here: FACS-sorted CD8+CD4-CCR7+CD45RA+ naive T cells. V is TRBV7-9 and J is TRBJ1-3, with D maybe TRBD1 (6 bases). The CDR3 sequence is CASSLVVQGIGNTIYF. The DNA of the CDR3 is TGTGCCAGCAGCTTAGTCGTTCAGGGGATTGGAAACACCATATATTTT.